The 20 T cell receptor beta chains below were found in one sample sequenced in a study of blood T cell repertoires in COVID-19. Some clones are missing from TCRdb's copy, which holds only in-frame ones; the method was immunoSEQ multiplex PCR. The sample consists of 100,000 to 130,000 clones, approximately 85% of them appearing once. Material for sequencing was peripheral blood. Source of these receptors: a human donor in a cohort sampled during active COVID-19.

This CDR3 reads CASSSTSGSYEQYF. CDR3 DNA: TGTGCCAGCAGCTCGACTAGCGGGAGCTACGAGCAGTACTTC. This rearrangement joins TRBV7-2 to TRBJ2-7; 12 bases map to TRBD2. V dropped 4 bases and J dropped 3; count of bases not matched to a gene: 1. Looked up from germline, CDR1 is SGHTA and CDR2 is FQGNSA. This CDR3 is built from 14 residues.

This chain connects TRBV5-1 to TRBJ2-1; the D gene is possibly TRBD1 (6 bases). This CDR3 is 16 amino acids long. Germline V gene sequence: CDR1 SGHRS, CDR2 YFSETQ. V lost 1 base to trimming and J lost 0 bases, with 11 bases between them. As DNA, the CDR3 is TGCGCCAGCAGCTTGACTACAGGGAGCTCCTACAATGAGCAGTTCTTC. Translation: CASSLTTGSSYNEQFF.

This chain joins TRBV6-6 and TRBJ1-5; 9 nucleotides line up with TRBD1. In germline, CDR1 is MNHNY, CDR2 SVGAGI (reference sequence). With 6 bases clipped from V and 0 bases from J, the junction kept 6 bases outside the gene matches. There are 16 residues in the CDR3. Here the CDR3 reads CASSQRQGDSNQPQHF. The CDR3 DNA reads TGTGCCAGCAGCCAGAGACAGGGGGATAGCAATCAGCCCCAGCATTTT.

V is TRBV7-2 and J is TRBJ2-3, with 7 bases aligning to TRBD2. J was trimmed by 3 bases and V by 2 bases; bases with no gene match: 14. The length of the CDR3 is 18 residues. Per the germline V gene, CDR1 is SGHTA and CDR2 is FQGNSA. CDR3 amino acids: CASSLRPRPVRGTDTQYF. The CDR3 region has the DNA TGTGCCAGCAGCTTAAGACCAAGGCCGGTGCGGGGGACAGATACGCAGTATTTT.

The J gene is TRBJ2-7, the V gene TRBV27; 7 bases line up with TRBD1. Trimming removed 4 bases from V and 1 base from J; junction bases left unmatched: 7. CDR3 size: 15 residues. Germline assignment: CDR1 MNHEY and CDR2 SMNVEV (reference sequence). CDR3 protein: CASSSSDRASYEQYF. The CDR3 DNA reads as TGTGCCAGCAGTTCCTCCGACAGGGCGTCCTACGAGCAGTACTTC.

The chain combines TRBV14 with TRBJ2-2; 7 positions agree with TRBD1. The germline V gene has CDR1 SGHDN and CDR2 FVKESK. J lost 4 bases, V lost 3 bases, and 14 bases had no gene match. The CDR3 is made up of 18 amino acids. The DNA of the CDR3 is TGTGCCAGCAGCCAGACCCGGGACAGCCTAAGGTTCACCGGGGAGCTGTTTTTT. Translation gives CASSQTRDSLRFTGELFF.

A single count supports this clone. The chain combines TRBV19 with TRBJ2-2, with 7 bases fitting TRBD1. Trimming removed 5 bases from V and 5 bases from J; junction bases left unmatched: 5. This CDR3 spans 14 amino acids. Germline values: CDR1 LNHDA, CDR2 SQIVND (reference sequence). CDR3 protein: CASSRDRDTGELFF. The CDR3 nucleotides are TGTGCCAGTAGTCGGGACAGAGATACCGGGGAGCTGTTTTTT.

This chain links TRBV6-5 with TRBJ1-2; 10 bases map to TRBD1. The CDR3 runs to 15 residues. Germline loops: CDR1 MNHEY, CDR2 SVGAGI. The V and J ends lost 5 bases and 7 bases, in that order; junction bases with no gene match: 10. CDR3 region: CASSLDDRGRTGYTF. CDR3 nucleotides: TGTGCCAGCAGTCTAGACGACAGGGGGCGTACTGGCTACACCTTC.

The chain uses TRBV11-2 and TRBJ2-1; 9 nucleotides line up with TRBD2. The CDR3 spans 18 residues. After removal of 5 bases from V and 0 bases from J, the junction contained 11 bases not matched to a gene. CDR1 and CDR2 (germline): SGHAT, FQNNGV. The CDR3 region is CASSPWAGGPSSYNEQFF. The CDR3 region has the DNA TGTGCCAGCAGCCCCTGGGCGGGGGGGCCGAGCTCCTACAATGAGCAGTTCTTC.

This clone occurred once. The chain has TRBV25-1 and TRBJ2-7; possibly TRBD2 for D (6 bases). This CDR3 has 16 amino acids. The germline gives CDR1 MGHDK, CDR2 SYGVNS. V was trimmed by 4 bases and J by 3 bases, leaving 19 bases between them. DNA for the CDR3: TGTGCCAGCAGTGCCTGGGCCGGGACGGGAGTCTACGAGCAGTACTTC. Translating gives CASSAWAGTGVYEQYF.

V is TRBV5-1 and J is TRBJ2-5; no clear D. The germline CDR1 and CDR2 sequences are SGHRS and YFSETQ. The CDR3 is 13 amino acids. V was trimmed by 0 bases and J by 4 bases, leaving 7 bases between them. CDR3 protein: CASSLEPIETQYF. The CDR3 DNA reads TGCGCCAGCAGCTTGGAGCCAATAGAGACCCAGTACTTC. The complete variable domain, with remaining parts taken from reference TRBV5-1 and TRBJ2-5, reads KAGVTQTPRYLIKTRGQQVTLSCSPISGHRSVSWYQQTPGQGLQFLFEYFSETQRNKGNFPGRFSGRQFSNSRSEMNVSTLELGDSALYLCASSLEPIETQYFGPGTRLLVL.

V is TRBV21-1 and J is TRBJ1-5; no check of the table's D call, TRBD1, against the DNA was made. TRBV21-1 is a known pseudogene. The CDR3 spans 15 residues. CDR3 in amino acids: CATKNPQGRRQPQHF. DNA for the CDR3: TGTGCCACCAAGAACCCCCAGGGAAGACGCCAGCCCCAGCATTTT.

The gene calls are TRBV2 and TRBJ2-1; the match to TRBD2 covers 10 bases. After removal of 6 bases from V and 7 bases from J, the junction contained 12 bases not matched to a gene. The CDR3 contains 16 residues. Looked up from germline, CDR1 is SNHLY and CDR2 is FYNNEI. The CDR3 region is CASSELAGGLGNEQFF. The CDR3 DNA follows: TGTGCCAGCAGCGAGTTAGCGGGAGGCTTGGGGAATGAGCAGTTCTTC.

The chain has TRBV27 and TRBJ2-2; D is unclear. The CDR3 consists of 14 residues. Deletions cut 3 bases from V and 1 base from J, with 6 bases between. Per germline, CDR1 MNHEY and CDR2 SMNVEV (reference sequence). CDR3 residues: CASSLNGNTGELFF. The CDR3 DNA is TGTGCCAGCAGTTTGAACGGGAACACCGGGGAGCTGTTTTTT.

The rearrangement links TRBV2 to TRBJ2-7; D perhaps matches TRBD2 (6 bases). V was clipped by 6 bases and J by 2 bases, with 8 bases between them. Germline values: CDR1 SNHLY, CDR2 FYNNEI. The CDR3 is 12 residues long. CDR3 nucleotide sequence: TGTGCCAGCAGGGGGGGACCCTACGAGCAGTACTTC. This encodes CASRGGPYEQYF.

The CDR3 nucleotides read TGTGCCAGCAGCTTAGCTGGACAGGGGGAGACCCAGTACTTC. Translated, it gives CASSLAGQGETQYF. The V call is TRBV7-6, the J call TRBJ2-5, with 9 bases that match TRBD1. The germline gives CDR1 SGHVS, CDR2 FNYEAQ. The CDR3 is 14 amino acids. Germline trimming cut 0 bases from V and 5 bases from J; bases unmatched to any gene: 1.

The CDR3 reads CASSPGRDYEQYF. Written as DNA, the CDR3 is TGTGCCAGCAGCCCCGGACGGGATTACGAGCAGTACTTC. The J gene is TRBJ2-7, the V gene TRBV2, with a possible D match to TRBD2 (5 bases). The CDR3 runs 13 residues. Germline-derived CDR1 and CDR2 are SNHLY and FYNNEI. V was cut by 6 bases and J by 4 bases, with 13 bases left in between.

The rearrangement links TRBV19 to TRBJ2-3, with 7 bases fitting TRBD1. The germline gives CDR1 LNHDA, CDR2 SQIVND (reference sequence). The CDR3 loop spans 14 amino acids. V was pared by 10 bases and J by 4 bases, with 11 bases of the junction left unmatched. The DNA of the CDR3 is TGTGCCACCGCCGGGACAGTAGTTTCAGATACGCAGTATTTT. It codes for CATAGTVVSDTQYF.

The chain uses TRBV11-2 and TRBJ2-7, with D possibly being TRBD2 (5 bases). In germline, CDR1 is SGHAT, CDR2 FQNNGV. CDR3 length: 13 amino acids. V lost 5 bases and J 3 bases, leaving 11 bases between the germline ends. CDR3 bases: TGTGCCAGCAGCCCCGGACTGTTCTACGAGCAGTACTTC. Translation: CASSPGLFYEQYF. Filled out from reference TRBV11-2 and TRBJ2-7, the complete variable domain reads EAGVAQSPRYKIIEKRQSVAFWCNPISGHATLYWYQQILGQGPKLLIQFQNNGVVDDSQLPKDRFSAERLKGVDSTLKIQPAKLEDSAVYLCASSPGLFYEQYFGPGTRLTVT.

This clone was counted between two and nine times. This same CDR3 is encoded by further DNA sequences in the sample. This sequence joins TRBV7-9 and TRBJ1-2; 7 nucleotides match TRBD1. This CDR3 has 14 amino acids. The ends lost 1 base at V and 3 bases at J; junction bases unmatched: 2. Germline V gene data show CDR1 as SEHNR and CDR2 as FQNEAQ (reference sequence). CDR3: CASSLGQGDYGYTF. CDR3 coding DNA: TGTGCCAGCAGCTTAGGACAGGGCGACTATGGCTACACCTTC. Using reference TRBV7-9 and TRBJ1-2 for the parts outside the CDR3, the full variable domain is DTGVSQNPRHKITKRGQNVTFRCDPISEHNRLYWYRQTLGQGPEFLTYFQNEAQLEKSRLLSDRFSAERPKGSFSTLEIQRTEQGDSAMYLCASSLGQGDYGYTFGSGTRLTVV.